Listed below are T cell receptor beta chains from one sample, sequenced in a study of T cells in Graves' hyperthyroidism and ophthalmopathy. TCRdb re-analysed the multiplex PCR reads in MiXCR, keeping a single row per CDR3 protein. This sample has about 600,000 distinct CDR3 sequences; 11% to 15% occur once, and the top ten carry about 7%. Sequencing was done on a sample of blood. The receptors come from a young woman with Graves' ophthalmopathy. CDR3s include the opening cysteine and the closing phenylalanine or tryptophan. D genes are given only for firm matches. Only part of the rows carry a size: once, few, many, or a class if the clone is expanded.

>TRBV7-6|few|TRBJ2-2|TRBD2
TGTGCCAGCTTCTGGAACGGGAGGGCGAACACCGGGGAGCTGTTTTTT
CASFWNGRANTGELFF
>TRBV11-3|many|TRBJ2-2|TRBD1
TGTGCCACCCGGGACAGGGGGTTTAACACCGGGGAGCTGTTTTTT
CATRDRGFNTGELFF
>TRBV29-1|few|TRBJ2-1|NA
TGCAGCGTTGCTTTCGTTTGGGGAGGCAATGAGCAGTTCTTC
CSVAFVWGGNEQFF
>TRBV7-2|many|TRBJ2-5|TRBD2
TGTGCCAGCAGCTTAAGAGCGGGAGTAGGAGAGACCCAGTACTTC
CASSLRAGVGETQYF
>TRBV14|NA|TRBJ2-7|NA
TGTGCCAGCAGCCAAAGACTCTACTACGAGCAGTACTTC
CASSQRLYYEQYF
>TRBV5-6|many|TRBJ2-7|NA
TGTGCCAGCAGCTTCCAGGTCGGCGTCTACGAGCAGTACTTC
CASSFQVGVYEQYF
>TRBV7-2|many|TRBJ2-1|NA
TGTGCCAGCAGCTTAGGATGGACCGGGACCCACAGCTCCTACAATGAGCAGTTCTTC
CASSLGWTGTHSSYNEQFF
>TRBV29-1|few|TRBJ2-7|NA
TGCAGCGTTGTCTCGGCCTACGAGCAGTACTTC
CSVVSAYEQYF
>TRBV20-1|many|TRBJ2-1|NA
TGCAGTGCTAGGGGTGGGAGTTACGAGCAGTTCTTC
CSARGGSYEQFF
>TRBV12-3/TRBV12-4|NA|TRBJ1-1|NA
TGTGCCAGCTCACCAAGGAGGGGATCCCTACCGGGGGGGAACACTGAAGCTTTCTTT
CASSPRRGSLPGGNTEAFF
>TRBV28|many|TRBJ2-3|NA
TGTGCCAGCAGTGGGGGTTCACTAGCTTCAGATACGCAGTATTTT
CASSGGSLASDTQYF
>TRBV3-1|NA|TRBJ2-7|NA
TGTGCCAGCAGCCATGCCGACAGCTACGAGCAGTACTTC
CASSHADSYEQYF
>TRBV30|many|TRBJ1-5|TRBD1
TGTGCCTGGAGTTACACAGGGGAGCAGCCCCAGCATTTT
CAWSYTGEQPQHF
>TRBV6-1|NA|TRBJ2-4|NA
TGTGCCAGCAGTCCTCGGGGAGTATCAAACATTCAGTACTTC
CASSPRGVSNIQYF
>TRBV12-3/TRBV12-4|NA|TRBJ2-2|NA
TGTGCCAGCAGCTTCCGGGACCGTAGTGAGCTGTTTTTT
CASSFRDRSELFF
>TRBV6-6|many|TRBJ2-1|NA
TGTGCCAGCAGTTACTCGATCGGGCCAGGGTTCCCAAATGAGCAGTTCTTC
CASSYSIGPGFPNEQFF
>TRBV6-6|NA|TRBJ2-7|TRBD2
TGTGCCAGCAGTTACTCGGGGGGGGAGGTGGGCGAGCAGTACTTC
CASSYSGGEVGEQYF
>TRBV5-5|NA|TRBJ2-7|NA
TGTGCCAGCAGCTTCTCTTTAGACTCCTACGAGCAGTACTTC
CASSFSLDSYEQYF
>TRBV19|few|TRBJ2-3|TRBD2
TGTGCCAGTAGTATGGACGAGACTAGCGGGAGATCTAGCACAGATACGCAGTATTTT
CASSMDETSGRSSTDTQYF
>TRBV7-2|many|TRBJ2-7|TRBD1
TGTGCCAGCAGCCGCATCCAGGGACAGGGAGGCGAGCAGTACTTC
CASSRIQGQGGEQYF
>TRBV4-1|few|TRBJ2-7|NA
TGCGCCAGCAGCCGCTCACAGACCCACGAGCAGTACTTC
CASSRSQTHEQYF
>TRBV28|many|TRBJ1-6|NA
TGTGCCAGCGTAGGGGGTAGTTCACCCCTCCACTTT
CASVGGSSPLHF
>TRBV28|many|TRBJ1-4|NA
TGTGCCAGCAGTTTTCGGCAGGGTAATGAAAAACTGTTTTTT
CASSFRQGNEKLFF
>TRBV30|many|TRBJ2-7|NA
TGTGCCTTGACTAGTTCCTACGAGCAGTACTTC
CALTSSYEQYF
>TRBV27|many|TRBJ2-1|NA
TGTGCCAGCAGGTGGGGGGCCTACAATGAGCAGTTCTTC
CASRWGAYNEQFF
>TRBV6-1|NA|TRBJ1-4|NA
TGTGCCAGCAAGCTCACGACAGTTAATGAAAAACTGTTTTTT
CASKLTTVNEKLFF
>TRBV27|many|TRBJ1-6|NA
TGTGCCAGCAGTGCCTCCTATAATTCACCCCTCCACTTT
CASSASYNSPLHF
>TRBV9|NA|TRBJ1-2|NA
TGTGCCAGCAGCGTAGATGGGGGGGGCGGCTACACCTTC
CASSVDGGGGYTF
>TRBV19|few|TRBJ2-1|TRBD2
TGTGCCAGTAGTATAGCCGAGCGGGAGAGGTTCAATGAGCAGTTCTTC
CASSIAERERFNEQFF
>TRBV11-1|NA|TRBJ2-1|NA
TGTGCCAGCAGCTTAGATAGCTCATACGCGAATGAGCAGTTCTTC
CASSLDSSYANEQFF
>TRBV2|few|TRBJ1-1|NA
TGTGCCAGCAGTGACCCAGGGAGTCCCACTGAAGCTTTCTTT
CASSDPGSPTEAFF
>TRBV6-1|NA|TRBJ2-7|TRBD1
TGTGCCAGCACCTCACTACCCGACAGGGCGTACGAGCAGTACTTC
CASTSLPDRAYEQYF
>TRBV18|many|TRBJ2-5|TRBD1
TGTGCCAGCTCACCGCGGACAGGGAACCAAGAGACCCAGTACTTC
CASSPRTGNQETQYF
>TRBV29-1|many|TRBJ2-1|TRBD2
TGCAGCGTTGAAGAAAGTTCGGGGTGGGCTAGCGGGAGCCATGAGCAGTTCTTC
CSVEESSGWASGSHEQFF
>TRBV7-9|many|TRBJ2-7|NA
TGTGCCAGCAGCTTAGTAGGGAACGCCTACGAGCAGTACTTC
CASSLVGNAYEQYF
>TRBV7-6|few|TRBJ2-2|TRBD2
TGTGCCAGCAGCCTGACGGGGGGGACCACCGGGGAGCTGTTTTTT
CASSLTGGTTGELFF
>TRBV2|NA|TRBJ2-6|NA
TGTGCCAGCAGTGAAAAGGGCAGGATAAGCTCTGGGGCCAACGTCCTGACTTTC
CASSEKGRISSGANVLTF
>TRBV6-1|many|TRBJ2-2|NA
TGTGCCAGCGGCGCCCGCCGATCCACCGGGGAGCTGTTTTTT
CASGARRSTGELFF
>TRBV25-1|few|TRBJ2-2|NA
TGTGCCAGCAGTAGCGAGCTGGGAACCGGGGAGCTGTTTTTT
CASSSELGTGELFF
>TRBV20-1|many|TRBJ2-7|NA
TGCAGTGCCGGCGAGGGCAGGTCCCTCTACGAGCAGTACTTC
CSAGEGRSLYEQYF
>TRBV19|NA|TRBJ2-7|TRBD1
TGTGCCAGTAGTCCGGGACAGATGTCCTACGAGCAGTACTTC
CASSPGQMSYEQYF
>TRBV7-9|NA|TRBJ1-1|TRBD1
TGTGCCAGCAGCCCCTGGGGACAGGGAACTGAAGCTTTCTTT
CASSPWGQGTEAFF
>TRBV5-6|NA|TRBJ2-2|TRBD2
TGTGCCAGCAGCTTGGGACGACTAGCCGGCGACACCGGGGAGCTGTTTTTT
CASSLGRLAGDTGELFF
>TRBV27|many|TRBJ1-1|NA
TGTGCCAGCAGTTTCCAGGGTTTTACTGAAGCTTTCTTT
CASSFQGFTEAFF
>TRBV6-2/TRBV6-3|many|TRBJ2-7|NA
TGTGCCAGCAGGGATCCGGGACACTCCTACGAGCAGTACTTC
CASRDPGHSYEQYF
>TRBV4-1|NA|TRBJ1-5|NA
TGCGCCAGCAGCACCGACGTGGGTTCTTTACATCAGCCCCAGCATTTT
CASSTDVGSLHQPQHF
>TRBV4-2|few|TRBJ2-2|NA
TGTGCCAGCAGCCCAGGGCCAATCGGGGACACCGGGGAGCTGTTTTTT
CASSPGPIGDTGELFF
>TRBV6-1|NA|TRBJ2-2|TRBD2
TGTGCCAGCCAAGCGGGAGCTAACACCGGGGAGCTGTTTTTT
CASQAGANTGELFF
>TRBV7-2|many|TRBJ1-1|NA
TGTGCCAGCAGCTTAGCGGTGACTGAAGCTTTCTTT
CASSLAVTEAFF
>TRBV7-9|NA|TRBJ2-1|TRBD2
TGTGCCGGAGGTCTAGCGGGATTATGGGAGCAGTTCTTC
CAGGLAGLWEQFF
>TRBV28|many|TRBJ1-1|TRBD1
TGTGCCAGCGGGGGACAGGGTAGACCGAACACTGAAGCTTTCTTT
CASGGQGRPNTEAFF